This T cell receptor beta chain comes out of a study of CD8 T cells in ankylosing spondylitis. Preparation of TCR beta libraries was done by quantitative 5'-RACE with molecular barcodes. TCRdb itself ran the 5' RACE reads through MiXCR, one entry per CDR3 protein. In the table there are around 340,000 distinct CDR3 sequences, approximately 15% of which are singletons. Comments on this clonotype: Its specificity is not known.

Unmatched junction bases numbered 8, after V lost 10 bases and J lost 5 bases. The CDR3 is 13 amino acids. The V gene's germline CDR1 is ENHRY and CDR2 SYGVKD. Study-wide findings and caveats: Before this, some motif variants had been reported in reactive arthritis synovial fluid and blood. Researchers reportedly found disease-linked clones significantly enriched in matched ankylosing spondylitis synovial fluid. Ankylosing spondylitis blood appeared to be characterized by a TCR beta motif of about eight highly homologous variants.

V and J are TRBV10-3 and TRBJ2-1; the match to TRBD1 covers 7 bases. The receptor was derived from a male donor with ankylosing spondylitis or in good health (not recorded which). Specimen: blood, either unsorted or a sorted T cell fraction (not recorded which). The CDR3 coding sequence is TGTGCCAGCCGGACAGGAACGAACAATGAGCAGTTCTTC. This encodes CASRTGTNNEQFF.